This T cell receptor (beta chain) was recovered during a study of T-cell memory formation after mild COVID-19. Study-wide results and limits: Cross-reactive memory appears to have joined, as suggested by some responding clones showing up in pre-infection memory.

This clonotype was counted a few times. No antigen is known for it. Germline assignment: CDR1 KGHDR and CDR2 SFDVKD. The CDR3 contains 11 residues. Between the trimmed V and J ends, which lost 1 base and 10 bases, there was a span of 7 bases. In TCRdb, the 5' RACE reads were re-called with MiXCR into one record per CDR3 protein. This table has 550,000 to 650,000 distinct CDR3 sequences, around a sixth appearing once. The chain couples TRBV24-1 to TRBJ2-7; the D is unclear. The sample was PBMCs or a T cell subset sorted from them (not recorded which). The receptor comes from an adult woman who had mild COVID-19 (a few samples of this study predate the infection). Cell type and time point are not known. In DNA, the CDR3 is TGTGCCACCAGTGATTTAACGTCCCAGTACTTC. It is translated as CATSDLTSQYF.